The rows below give T cell receptor beta chains drawn from one sample of a study of shared clonotypes between healthy human individuals. Sequencing was performed with immunoSEQ multiplex PCR; in TCRdb, only in-frame clones are kept and a portion is missing. This table has fewer than 3 million clones, 92% appearing once. Sequencing used naive CD4+ T cells from PBMCs. The receptors were gathered from a man between 18 and 29 years old in good health. Some clones in this sample may be carry-over from other donors' samples. The conserved cysteine and the conserved F or W are not part of the CDR3 here.

v_gene	len	j_gene	CDR3aa
TRBV30	15	TRBJ2-3	ALQGAPGRPPSDTQY
TRBV6-6	12	TRBJ2-3	ASSAAGGVDTQY
TRBV6-1	13	TRBJ2-7	ASSSLPGQAYEQY
TRBV5-4	14	TRBJ2-1	ASRLEGAQWGNEQF
TRBV9	14	TRBJ2-3	ASSVAASGRTDTQY
TRBV18	13	TRBJ1-5	ASSPGQISNQPQH
TRBV30	9	TRBJ2-7	AWSAGYEQY
TRBV4-1	11	TRBJ2-7	ASSPAPGYEQY
TRBV5-1	13	TRBJ2-1	ASSFGEGTVNEQF
TRBV6-5	12	TRBJ1-3	ASGHREPGNTIY
TRBV20-1	9	TRBJ2-3	SASLGDTQY
TRBV27	18	TRBJ1-4	ASSLSPPGGVYPLNEKLF
TRBV6-5	13	TRBJ2-4	ASSTTQGAKNIQY
TRBV27	14	TRBJ2-1	ASSLIWSGTYNEQF
TRBV6-6	11	TRBJ2-7	ASSKTGGYEQY
TRBV5-1	13	TRBJ2-2	ASSLERLVLGELF